This entry describes one TCR beta chain. Its antigen is currently unknown. This entry belongs to a study of cytomegalovirus exposure and HLA in healthy donors. Study context: Earlier results showed roughly 120 million unique TCR beta sequences derived from 150 million to 200 million T cells. Study-level findings and limits: A later analysis by the authors found several of the most significant clusters apparently linked to common viral pathogens.

PCR was performed using 60 Vbeta and 13 Jbeta primers. The table came from immunoSEQ multiplex PCR; TCRdb's copy has only in-frame clones and leaves some out. Here the sample spans 160,000 or so clones, 80% to 90% being singletons. The CDR3 consists of 13 residues. With 4 bases removed from V and 1 base from J, the gap between germline ends came to 8 bases. Germline assignment: CDR1 MDHEN and CDR2 SYDVKM. The chain carries TRBV28 and TRBJ2-7, with a tentative D call TRBD1 (5 bases). This TCR came from a man between 18 and 35 years old in good health and CMV-seronegative. Sequencing was done on a sample of PBMCs. The CDR3 DNA reads as TGTGCCAGCAGTTCCCCAGGGTCCTACGAGCAGTACTTC. Translation gives CASSSPGSYEQYF.